This passage covers 27 T cell receptor beta chains from one sample sequenced in a study of blood T cells in healthy people across ages. A sample-barcoded 5' primer and a J-beta primer mix were used in a second PCR of roughly 7 to 11 cycles. TCRdb fed the 5' RACE reads into MiXCR, producing one record per CDR3 protein. The table records fewer than 800,000 distinct CDR3 sequences, 21% of them present only once. The source material was blood. The receptors stem from a man aged 70-80 years in good health.

This clonotype was seen repeatedly, ten times or more. CDR3 nucleotide sequence: TGTGCCAGCAGCTTGGCCTTGGAGACCCAGTACTTC. This translates into CASSLALETQYF. The rearrangement links TRBV5-6 to TRBJ2-5; no definite D call. The CDR3 is 12 amino acids. Trimming pared 0 bases from V and 5 bases from J, leaving 5 bases between. In germline, CDR1 is SGHDT, CDR2 YYEEEE. The entire variable domain, with the rest obtained from reference TRBV5-6 and TRBJ2-5, is as follows: DAGVTQSPTHLIKTRGQQVTLRCSPKSGHDTVSWYQQALGQGPQFIFQYYEEEERQRGNFPDRFSGHQFPNYSSELNVNALLLGDSALYLCASSLALETQYFGPGTRLLVL.

This clonotype is a singleton in its sample. The chain's CDR3 is CASSFHGREQFF. CDR3 DNA sequence: TGTGCCAGCAGCTTTCACGGGAGGGAGCAGTTCTTC. This chain links TRBV7-9 with TRBJ2-1; 7 bases line up with TRBD2. CDR3 length equals 12 residues. The V gene's germline CDR1 is SEHNR and CDR2 FQNEAQ (reference sequence). V trimming: 3 bases; J trimming: 10 bases; junction bases outside the gene matches: 3.

The J gene is TRBJ2-6, the V gene TRBV29-1; 9 nucleotides line up with TRBD1. V shed 3 bases, J shed 2 bases, and the junction held 5 bases outside the gene matches. The CDR3 covers 16 residues. Germline V CDR1 and CDR2: SQVTM, ANQGSEA. CDR3 bases: TGCAGCGTTGACGAGACAGGGGGACCTGGGGCCAACGTCCTGACTTTC. Translated: CSVDETGGPGANVLTF.

This clonotype was recorded a few times. CDR3 in amino acids: CASSPGNSQPQHF. CDR3 coding DNA: TGTGCCAGCAGCCCAGGGAATTCTCAGCCCCAGCATTTT. The rearrangement joins TRBV7-9 to TRBJ1-5; D might be TRBD1 (5 bases). This CDR3 is built from 13 residues. Deletions cut 5 bases from V and 6 bases from J, with 11 bases between. CDR1 and CDR2 (germline): SEHNR, FQNEAQ (reference sequence). The full variable domain, with the rest looked up from reference TRBV7-9 and TRBJ1-5, is DTGVSQNPRHKITKRGQNVTFRCDPISEHNRLYWYRQTLGQGPEFLTYFQNEAQLEKSRLLSDRFSAERPKGSFSTLEIQRTEQGDSAMYLCASSPGNSQPQHFGDGTRLSIL.

The rearrangement uses TRBV10-3 and TRBJ2-7; TRBD1 agrees at 9 bases. The V segment lost 0 bases and the J segment 3 bases; nucleotides outside the gene matches: 3. Germline V lookup: CDR1 ENHRY, CDR2 SYGVKD. The CDR3 length is 15 residues. CDR3 in amino acids: CAISESPGQGYEQYF. Written as DNA, the CDR3 is TGTGCCATCAGTGAGTCACCGGGACAGGGCTACGAGCAGTACTTC.

The J gene is TRBJ2-5, the V gene TRBV6-5; 9 bases map to TRBD2. Germline CDR1 and CDR2: MNHEY and SVGAGI. The CDR3 runs to 15 residues. The J segment lost 1 base and the V segment lost 2 bases, leaving 2 bases of the junction unmatched. The CDR3 DNA reads as TGTGCCAGCAGTTACGAGGGACTAGCCCAAGAGACCCAGTACTTC. This gives the protein CASSYEGLAQETQYF.

This clonotype was picked up many times. The rearrangement links TRBV12-3 or TRBV12-4 to TRBJ2-7, with 9 bases that match TRBD2. The CDR3 sequence is 13 residues long. Losses at the gene ends were 5 bases for V and 5 bases for J; bases not matched to a gene: 4. The CDR3 sequence is CASSRTSVNEQYF. In nucleotides, the CDR3 is TGTGCCAGCAGTCGGACTAGCGTTAACGAGCAGTACTTC.

The chain carries TRBV20-1 and TRBJ1-6; D gene ambiguous. Per the germline V gene, CDR1 is DFQATT and CDR2 is SNEGSKA (reference sequence). The CDR3 loop spans 15 amino acids. V was cut by 6 bases and J by 0 bases, with 12 bases left in between. This CDR3 reads CSARSGSSYNSPLHF. For the CDR3, the DNA is TGCAGTGCCCGATCCGGGAGCTCCTATAATTCACCCCTCCACTTT.

Only a few counts were recorded for this clonotype. Since a much larger clone is just one base distant, this may be a read error. J is TRBJ2-2 and V is TRBV20-1, with D perhaps TRBD2 (5 bases). Germline values: CDR1 DFQATT, CDR2 SNEGSKA (reference sequence). There are 17 residues in the CDR3. Trimming shortened V by 3 bases and J by 1 base, and 18 bases separated the two germline ends. CDR3 amino acids: CSASFTGTGGNTGELFF. CDR3 DNA: TGCAGTGCTAGCTTTACGGGAACTGGCGGGAACACCGGGGAGCTGTTTTTT.

This sequence joins TRBV4-3 and TRBJ1-2; D is undetermined. This CDR3 is 13 amino acids long. The V gene lost 0 bases and the J gene lost 8 bases, with 10 bases spanning the gap. From germline, CDR1 is LGHNA and CDR2 YSLEER. This CDR3 reads CASSQEGGRGYTF. DNA for the CDR3: TGCGCCAGCAGCCAAGAAGGAGGCCGGGGCTACACCTTC.

The V call is TRBV20-1, the J call TRBJ2-5; 14 positions agree with TRBD2. The CDR3 extends over 18 amino acids. Trimming took 4 bases from V and 4 from J; bases not matched to a gene: 14. The V gene's germline CDR1 is DFQATT and CDR2 SNEGSKA (reference sequence). CDR3 sequence reads: CSATGTSGSSSSGETQYF. For the CDR3, the DNA is TGCAGTGCTACCGGGACTAGCGGGAGCTCGTCTTCGGGAGAGACCCAGTACTTC.

This clonotype was picked up a small number of times. The chain is built from TRBV20-1 and TRBJ2-1, with D possibly TRBD2 on 5 matching bases. Germline lookup yields CDR1 DFQATT and CDR2 SNEGSKA (reference sequence). This CDR3 comprises 13 residues. The ends were cut back, 5 bases at V and 3 bases at J, with 11 bases in the middle. The CDR3 region has the DNA TGCAGTGCTCAGGCCCGGGGCTACAATGAGCAGTTCTTC. It is translated as CSAQARGYNEQFF.

V usage is TRBV20-1 and J usage is TRBJ2-1; possibly TRBD1 for D (6 bases). Germline values: CDR1 DFQATT, CDR2 SNEGSKA (reference sequence). Trimming removed 6 bases at V and 5 bases at J, with 17 bases between. The CDR3 loop spans 14 amino acids. CDR3 sequence: CSARQVFLHNEQFF. The CDR3 DNA sequence: TGCAGTGCAAGACAGGTGTTCCTCCACAATGAGCAGTTCTTC.

The chain uses TRBV5-6 and TRBJ2-7; maybe TRBD1 (6 bases). This CDR3 is 16 amino acids long. The V end was cut by 4 bases, the J end by 5 bases, with 22 bases between. Per germline, CDR1 SGHDT and CDR2 YYEEEE. CDR3 protein: CASSKTLGAPWDEQYF. As DNA, the CDR3 is TGTGCCAGCAGCAAAACTCTGGGGGCGCCCTGGGACGAGCAGTACTTC.

The chain joins TRBV5-1 to TRBJ2-5; 15 positions match TRBD2. J lost 4 bases, V lost 3 bases, and 4 bases had no gene match. The CDR3 covers 16 residues. Looked up from germline, CDR1 is SGHRS and CDR2 is YFSETQ. Here the CDR3 reads CASSSTGLAGGETQYF. The CDR3 nucleotides read TGCGCCAGCAGCTCAACGGGACTAGCGGGAGGAGAGACCCAGTACTTC.

This clonotype was seen at least ten times. The CDR3 sequence: CASSLRGGGQETQYF. CDR3 nucleotide sequence: TGTGCCAGCAGTTTAAGGGGGGGGGGCCAAGAGACCCAGTACTTC. The rearrangement uses TRBV28 and TRBJ2-5, with a possible D match to TRBD2 (7 bases). CDR1 is MDHEN, CDR2 SYDVKM, per germline. Trimming stripped 2 bases from V and 1 base from J, with 11 bases between. This CDR3 spans 15 amino acids.

CDR3 nucleotide sequence: TGTGCCATCAGTGGGACCAATGAAAAACTGTTTTTT. Protein product: CAISGTNEKLFF. The gene calls are TRBV10-3 and TRBJ1-4; D is undetermined. From germline, CDR1 is ENHRY and CDR2 SYGVKD. Trimming pared 4 bases from V and 5 bases from J, leaving 5 bases between. The CDR3 is 12 residues long.

The chain uses TRBV2 and TRBJ2-7; the D gene could be TRBD1 or TRBD2 (5 bases each). The DNA end favors TRBJ2-1, so the J call may be wrong. The CDR3 has 13 residues. Germline-derived CDR1 and CDR2 are SNHLY and FYNNEI. The CDR3 loop reads CASSEQGRAEQFF. The CDR3 DNA sequence: TGTGCCAGCAGTGAACAGGGACGTGCTGAGCAGTTCTTC.

The table lists this clonotype with a few counts. The rearrangement links TRBV24-1 to TRBJ1-2; possibly TRBD1 for D (6 bases). Germline V gene sequence: CDR1 KGHDR, CDR2 SFDVKD. This CDR3 has 14 amino acids. Trimming removed 4 bases from V and 0 bases from J, with 8 bases in between. The CDR3 is CATSERDTNYGYTF. CDR3 coding DNA: TGTGCCACCAGTGAACGGGACACTAACTATGGCTACACCTTC.

This clonotype came up many times. The chain joins TRBV29-1 to TRBJ1-1; TRBD1 is a possible D gene (5 bases). The CDR3 covers 12 residues. The germline CDR1 and CDR2 sequences are SQVTM and ANQGSEA. V was pared by 6 bases and J by 1 base, with 9 bases between. The CDR3 bases are TGCAGCGTAGGACAAACGAACACTGAAGCTTTCTTT. This sequence encodes CSVGQTNTEAFF. Together with reference TRBV29-1 and TRBJ1-1, the CDR3 gives the full variable domain: SAVISQKPSRDICQRGTSLTIQCQVDSQVTMMFWYRQQPGQSLTLIATANQGSEATYESGFVIDKFPISRPNLTFSTLTVSNMSPEDSSIYLCSVGQTNTEAFFGQGTRLTVV.

The J gene is TRBJ2-5, the V gene TRBV6-5; no firm D call. The V gene lost 0 bases and the J gene lost 7 bases, with 12 bases spanning the gap. From germline, CDR1 is MNHEY and CDR2 SVGAGI. This CDR3 region has 14 residues. In DNA, the CDR3 is TGTGCCAGCAGTTACTCGGCCGGCCTCCCGACCCAGTACTTC. Translated: CASSYSAGLPTQYF.

The CDR3 protein is CSAARGNSYNEQFF. For the CDR3, the DNA is TGCAGTGCTGCCAGGGGGAACTCCTACAATGAGCAGTTCTTC. The chain has TRBV20-1 and TRBJ2-1; 7 bases are a match to TRBD1. Germline V CDR1 and CDR2: DFQATT, SNEGSKA (reference sequence). V trimming: 5 bases; J trimming: 0 bases; junction bases outside the gene matches: 4. This CDR3 contains 14 residues.

There are many counts of this clonotype. This chain links TRBV12-3 or TRBV12-4 with TRBJ2-2, with 7 bases matching TRBD2. This CDR3 region has 12 residues. The junction had 1 base not matched to a gene; V was cut back by 6 bases and J by 6 bases. The CDR3 DNA reads TGTGCCAGCAGCCGGGGGGCCGGGGAGCTGTTTTTT. The encoded protein is CASSRGAGELFF.

This clonotype was observed a handful of times. The chain has TRBV7-6 and TRBJ2-3, with a weak D call TRBD2 (5 bases). Germline V gene sequence: CDR1 SGHVS, CDR2 FNYEAQ. The CDR3 is 17 amino acids. V lost 5 bases to trimming and J lost 1 base, with 19 bases between them. CDR3 bases: TGTGCCAGCAGCACCTTTCTAGCAGACGATGGCACAGATACGCAGTATTTT. Protein sequence: CASSTFLADDGTDTQYF.

This clonotype came up many times. The chain links TRBV9 to TRBJ2-3, with 11 positions matching TRBD2. From germline, CDR1 is SGDLS and CDR2 YYNGEE. The V and J ends lost 4 bases and 3 bases, in that order; junction bases with no gene match: 1. The CDR3 is 14 amino acids. CDR3 in amino acids: CASSRTSGTDTQYF. Here the CDR3 DNA reads TGTGCCAGCAGCCGGACTAGCGGGACAGATACGCAGTATTTT.

V usage is TRBV5-5 and J usage is TRBJ2-5; the D gene is possibly TRBD1 (5 bases). V was clipped by 4 bases and J by 5 bases, with 15 bases between them. Germline CDR1 and CDR2: SGHKS and YYEKEE (reference sequence). This CDR3 spans 14 amino acids. The CDR3 DNA reads TGTGCCAGCAGCCCGATGCAGGGTGGCGAGACCCAGTACTTC. Encoded protein: CASSPMQGGETQYF. Full variable domain (missing parts from reference TRBV5-5 and TRBJ2-5): DAGVTQSPTHLIKTRGQQVTLRCSPISGHKSVSWYQQVLGQGPQFIFQYYEKEERGRGNFPDRFSARQFPNYSSELNVNALLLGDSALYLCASSPMQGGETQYFGPGTRLLVL.

J is TRBJ2-1 and V is TRBV5-1, with TRBD1 as a possible D gene (6 bases). The closer fit of TRBJ2-7 to the DNA end suggests the J call may be wrong. The CDR3 is made up of 14 amino acids. CDR1 is SGHRS and CDR2 is YFSETQ in the germline V gene. The CDR3 reads CASKDGQGLNEQYF. Written as DNA, the CDR3 is TGCGCCAGCAAGGATGGTCAGGGGTTAAACGAGCAGTACTTC.